The 18 T cell receptor beta chains below all came from one sample that was sequenced in a study of identical twins. MiXCR was run by TCRdb on the 5' RACE reads, yielding one entry per CDR3 protein. The sample lists around 300,000 distinct CDR3 sequences; under 9.5% were seen once. In addition, the sample was reused for a study of yellow fever vaccine responses in identical twins.

Material for sequencing was memory (CD45RO+) T cells sorted from blood. The receptors derive from a woman younger than 35 in good health.

This clonotype has a count of ten or more. The chain carries TRBV7-3 and TRBJ2-3, with D possibly matching TRBD1 (5 bases). The CDR3 sequence is 15 residues long. CDR1 is SGHTA and CDR2 is FQGTGA in the germline V gene. The V gene lost 3 bases and the J gene lost 2 bases, with 12 bases spanning the gap. In DNA, the CDR3 is TGTGCCAGCAGCTTGGGGCAGAGTCTCACAGATACGCAGTATTTT. Protein product: CASSLGQSLTDTQYF.

This clonotype was observed at least ten times. The chain combines TRBV24-1 with TRBJ2-2; 8 bases agree with TRBD2. CDR3 size: 16 residues. Germline V CDR1 and CDR2: KGHDR, SFDVKD. V shed 3 bases, J shed 6 bases, and the junction held 8 bases outside the gene matches. The chain's CDR3 is CATSDVEAGDAGELFF. The DNA of the CDR3 is TGTGCCACCAGTGATGTTGAAGCGGGAGACGCCGGGGAGCTGTTTTTT.

In this sample, this clonotype turned up a few times. The J gene is TRBJ2-2, the V gene TRBV25-1; 7 bases are shared with TRBD2. Germline V CDR1 and CDR2: MGHDK, SYGVNS. This CDR3 contains 15 residues. After removal of 11 bases from V and 0 bases from J, the junction contained 9 bases not matched to a gene. Here the CDR3 reads CAGPVAGPNTGELFF. CDR3 nucleotides: TGTGCCGGGCCGGTAGCGGGCCCGAACACCGGGGAGCTGTTTTTT.

V usage is TRBV10-3 and J usage is TRBJ1-5; no clear D. Trimming cost V 1 base and J 1 base, with 5 bases left between them. The CDR3 is 14 amino acids. CDR1 ENHRY and CDR2 SYGVKD come from the germline V gene. CDR3 residues: CAISEYGSNQPQHF. The CDR3 nucleotides read TGTGCCATCAGTGAGTACGGGAGCAATCAGCCCCAGCATTTT.

This clonotype was seen repeatedly, ten times or more. This chain links TRBV5-1 with TRBJ2-1, with TRBD2 matching 15 bases. CDR1 and CDR2 (germline): SGHRS, YFSETQ. Trimming cost V 5 bases and J 7 bases; bases outside gene matches: 7. This CDR3 has 16 amino acids. CDR3 sequence (DNA): TGCGCCAGCAGTTATGTCGGGACTAGCGGGAGGAATGAGCAGTTCTTC. Translation gives CASSYVGTSGRNEQFF.

This clonotype was counted ten times or more. The J gene is TRBJ2-1, the V gene TRBV5-1; D not certain. This CDR3 spans 15 amino acids. Trimming took 4 bases from V and 8 from J, leaving 19 bases between them. Germline CDR1 reads SGHRS; CDR2 reads YFSETQ. CDR3 DNA: TGCGCCAGCAGCCCGGACGTAGCAGGTTGGGATGAGCAGTTCTTC. Its translation: CASSPDVAGWDEQFF.

This chain uses TRBV11-3 with TRBJ2-3; D not certain. V was pared by 1 base and J by 3 bases, with 14 bases between. Germline V gene lookup returns CDR1 SGHNT and CDR2 YENEEA. The CDR3 is made up of 16 amino acids. Here the CDR3 DNA reads TGTGCCAGCAGCTTAGGTTTGGGGAAGGAGACAGATACGCAGTATTTT. This sequence encodes CASSLGLGKETDTQYF.

The chain has TRBV6-2 or TRBV6-3 and TRBJ1-4; no firm D call. In germline, CDR1 is MNHEY, CDR2 SVGEGT. CDR3 size: 14 residues. Trimming took 2 bases from V and 2 from J, leaving 6 bases between them. The CDR3 here is CASSYRETNEKLFF. The DNA of the CDR3 is TGTGCCAGCAGTTACAGGGAGACTAATGAAAAACTGTTTTTT.

This clonotype was counted only a few times. V gene TRBV5-4 combines with J gene TRBJ2-5; the D gene is possibly TRBD1 (6 bases). The germline V gene has CDR1 SGHNT and CDR2 YYREEE (reference sequence). Trimming removed 4 bases from V and 4 bases from J, with 11 bases in between. There are 13 residues in the CDR3. The CDR3 sequence is CASSQRGGETQYF. CDR3 in DNA: TGTGCCAGCAGCCAAAGAGGGGGAGAGACCCAGTACTTC.

The sample holds one count of this clonotype. One end of the junction fails to match germline, which may point to a read error. This chain uses TRBV5-1 with TRBJ2-7; 14 bases fit TRBD2. The germline V gene encodes CDR1 SGHRS and CDR2 YFSETQ. This CDR3 comprises 16 residues. The chain's CDR3 is CASRLGGLAGEVEQYF. CDR3 DNA sequence: TGCGCCAGCAGATTGGGGGGACTAGCGGGAGAAGTCGAGCAGTACTTC.

This clonotype has ten or more counts. The V call is TRBV2, the J call TRBJ2-2; D is ambiguous. Germline CDR1 is SNHLY and CDR2 is FYNNEI. The CDR3 extends over 14 amino acids. The germline V and J ends were trimmed by 7 bases and 0 bases, with 9 bases remaining between them. The DNA of the CDR3 is TGTGCCAGCAAGTTTAGCTCGAACACCGGGGAGCTGTTTTTT. Its protein product is CASKFSSNTGELFF. The entire variable domain, with the rest obtained from reference TRBV2 and TRBJ2-2, is as follows: EPEVTQTPSHQVTQMGQEVILRCVPISNHLYFYWYRQILGQKVEFLVSFYNNEISEKSEIFDDQFSVERPDGSNFTLKIRSTKLEDSAMYFCASKFSSNTGELFFGEGSRLTVL.

This clonotype has only a few counts. The V gene is TRBV28, the J gene TRBJ2-2; TRBD1 matches at 7 bases. Germline V gene data show CDR1 as MDHEN and CDR2 as SYDVKM. The length of the CDR3 is 17 residues. The junction had 12 bases not matched to a gene; V was cut back by 4 bases and J by 4 bases. The CDR3: CASSSRSGRGTTGELFF. CDR3 DNA: TGTGCCAGCAGTTCCAGATCAGGCAGGGGGACCACCGGGGAGCTGTTTTTT.

This clonotype was picked up a small number of times. The chain employs TRBV4-1 and TRBJ2-1, with 9 bases that match TRBD2. Trimming took 1 base from V and 5 from J; bases not matched to a gene: 0. This CDR3 is built from 14 residues. Germline assignment: CDR1 MGHRA and CDR2 YSYEKL. Here the CDR3 DNA reads TGCGCCAGCAGCCAAGGACTAGCGGACAATGAGCAGTTCTTC. Translated, it gives CASSQGLADNEQFF.

This clonotype was counted at least ten times. This chain connects TRBV4-1 to TRBJ2-1, with 10 bases lining up with TRBD2. This CDR3 has 16 residues. The germline gives CDR1 MGHRA, CDR2 YSYEKL. With V trimmed by 0 bases and J by 6 bases, 5 bases remained unmatched. DNA of the CDR3: TGCGCCAGCAGCCAAGACGAGCGGGGGGGCGGCAATGAGCAGTTCTTC. Its translation is CASSQDERGGGNEQFF.

The table lists this clonotype with many counts. This sequence joins TRBV6-1 and TRBJ2-1, with D unresolved. Trimming pared 6 bases from V and 6 bases from J, leaving 12 bases between. The CDR3 consists of 13 residues. Germline CDR1 and CDR2: MNHNS and SASEGT. The DNA of the CDR3 is TGTGCCAGCAGCCCACGTGGTATCAATGAGCAGTTCTTC. Its translation is CASSPRGINEQFF.

This clonotype has at least ten counts. This chain joins TRBV4-1 and TRBJ2-1; 10 bases are a match to TRBD1. The CDR3 has 18 residues. Germline lookup yields CDR1 MGHRA and CDR2 YSYEKL. J was trimmed by 7 bases and V by 4 bases; bases with no gene match: 16. The CDR3 sequence is CASSLLPPGTGVRNEQFF. The DNA of the CDR3 is TGCGCCAGCAGCCTCCTGCCCCCCGGGACAGGGGTCCGTAATGAGCAGTTCTTC.

The chain joins TRBV9 to TRBJ2-6; TRBD1 agrees at 7 bases. CDR1 is SGDLS and CDR2 is YYNGEE in the germline V gene. There are 18 residues in the CDR3. V lost 4 bases to trimming and J lost 0 bases; unmatched junction nucleotides: 10. In nucleotides, the CDR3 is TGTGCCAGCAGCCCCGGACAGGTTTTAGTCTCTGGGGCCAACGTCCTGACTTTC. As protein: CASSPGQVLVSGANVLTF.

This clonotype was picked up a small number of times. The chain combines TRBV25-1 with TRBJ2-1, with TRBD2 matching 10 bases. The germline V gene encodes CDR1 MGHDK and CDR2 SYGVNS. J gave up 0 bases and V 4 bases, and 15 bases lay outside the gene matches. The CDR3 has 20 residues. DNA of the CDR3: TGTGCCAGCAGTGGAAACGGGACTAGCGTTCCCCAAAGCTCCTACAATGAGCAGTTCTTC. Translating it yields CASSGNGTSVPQSSYNEQFF.